The 25 T cell receptor beta chains listed next were all sequenced from one sample in a study of blood T cells in healthy people across ages. A J-beta primer mix and a sample-barcoded 5' primer were used in a second PCR of about 6 to 12 cycles. One entry per CDR3 protein results from TCRdb running MiXCR on the 5' RACE reads. This sample has hundreds of thousands of distinct CDR3 sequences, with approximately 21% found just once. The sample comprised blood. The receptors come from a man between 65 and 79 years old in good health.

This clonotype was picked up a small number of times. The chain couples TRBV6-2 or TRBV6-3 to TRBJ2-1; a weak D match, TRBD1 (6 bases). Germline V gene data show CDR1 as MNHEY and CDR2 as SVGEGT. V lost 8 bases, J lost 8 bases, and 22 bases lay in between. The CDR3 covers 15 residues. The CDR3 bases are TGTGCCAGCTCTACTACAGGGCATTGGGGCGATGAGCAGTTCTTC. Protein product: CASSTTGHWGDEQFF.

The chain couples TRBV3-1 to TRBJ1-4; D is unclear. The CDR3 contains 17 residues. CDR1 LGHDT and CDR2 YNNKEL come from the germline V gene (reference sequence). V shed 3 bases and J shed 0 bases, with 14 bases lying between them. The CDR3 coding sequence is TGTGCCAGCAGCCATAAGGCCGGGGTGGCAACTAATGAAAAACTGTTTTTT. Translated, it gives CASSHKAGVATNEKLFF.

The V gene is TRBV4-1, the J gene TRBJ2-6; D is possibly TRBD1 (5 bases). Deletions cut 8 bases from V and 1 base from J, with 24 bases between. This CDR3 is 19 amino acids long. Germline V gives CDR1 MGHRA, CDR2 YSYEKL. The CDR3 sequence: CASPQGARTETSGANVLTF. CDR3 DNA: TGCGCCAGCCCTCAAGGGGCACGGACGGAGACATCTGGGGCCAACGTCCTGACTTTC.

In this sample, this clonotype turned up a few times. The chain links TRBV15 to TRBJ2-1, with 11 bases identical to TRBD2. The V gene end was trimmed by 0 bases and the J gene end by 0 bases; junction bases not matched to a gene: 4. Looked up from germline, CDR1 is LNHNV and CDR2 is YYDKDF (reference sequence). This CDR3 contains 18 residues. CDR3 sequence (DNA): TGTGCCACCAGCAGAGAGGGCCTAGCGGGGGGCTCCTACAATGAGCAGTTCTTC. This codes for CATSREGLAGGSYNEQFF.

The chain couples TRBV5-1 to TRBJ2-1; 13 nucleotides align to TRBD2. After removal of 4 bases from V and 8 bases from J, the junction contained 6 bases not matched to a gene. Germline V lookup: CDR1 SGHRS, CDR2 YFSETQ. CDR3 length equals 15 residues. CDR3 nucleotides: TGCGCCAGCAGCCCCGGGACTAGCGGGAAGGATGAGCAGTTCTTC. The encoded protein is CASSPGTSGKDEQFF.

This clonotype was detected only a few times. V is TRBV18 and J is TRBJ1-4; D might be TRBD1 (5 bases). The CDR3 loop spans 14 amino acids. V lost 6 bases and J 5 bases, leaving 13 bases between the germline ends. From germline, CDR1 is KGHSH and CDR2 LQKENI. The CDR3 DNA reads TGTGCCAGCTCTCCAGGGAAGGAGAATGAAAAACTGTTTTTT. The encoded protein is CASSPGKENEKLFF.

This clonotype has only a few counts. This rearrangement joins TRBV12-3 or TRBV12-4 to TRBJ2-1, with 8 positions matching TRBD2. J lost 7 bases, V lost 3 bases, and 5 bases had no gene match. CDR3 length: 14 residues. The CDR3 nucleotides are TGTGCCAGCAGTTTTTCCGGCGGGAGGAATGAGCAGTTCTTC. This sequence encodes CASSFSGGRNEQFF.

J is TRBJ1-2 and V is TRBV30; 9 bases are a match to TRBD1. Germline V gene lookup returns CDR1 GTSNPN and CDR2 SVGIG (reference sequence). Trimming cost V 0 bases and J 0 bases; bases outside gene matches: 2. The CDR3 loop spans 15 amino acids. The CDR3 reads CAWSVGQGSNYGYTF. The CDR3 DNA reads as TGTGCCTGGAGTGTGGGACAGGGATCTAACTATGGCTACACCTTC.

Comments on this clonotype: Relative to the germline gene, one junction end is altered; a read error may explain this. This chain connects TRBV29-1 to TRBJ2-4; possibly TRBD2 for D (7 bases). The CDR3 is made up of 11 amino acids. Germline CDR1 and CDR2: SQVTM and ANQGSEA. The CDR3 spells CSGGDNSVQHF. As DNA, the CDR3 is TGCAGTGGGGGGGACAATTCAGTTCAGCACTTC.

The chain carries TRBV3-1 and TRBJ2-3; D is ambiguous. Per germline, CDR1 LGHDT and CDR2 YNNKEL (reference sequence). The V and J ends lost 0 bases and 10 bases respectively, with 11 bases between them. The CDR3 is 13 residues long. CDR3 loop: CASSQDRASAQYF. The CDR3 DNA follows: TGTGCCAGCAGCCAAGATCGGGCTAGTGCGCAGTATTTT.

This clonotype was seen a handful of times. This chain connects TRBV18 to TRBJ1-3; 8 bases match TRBD1. The CDR3 runs 15 residues. The trim removed 3 bases at V and 6 bases at J, leaving 7 bases unmatched. Germline CDR1 is KGHSH and CDR2 is LQKENI. In DNA, the CDR3 is TGTGCCAGCTCACCGCCGACAGGGGAAGCAAACACCATATATTTT. It yields the protein CASSPPTGEANTIYF.

This rearrangement joins TRBV7-2 to TRBJ2-5; 12 bases are a match to TRBD2. The J call may be faulty, since TRBJ2-7 better matches the DNA end. CDR1 and CDR2 (germline): SGHTA, FQGNSA. The CDR3 is 15 residues long. The CDR3 bases are TGTGCCAGCAGCTTAGTGACTAGCGGGAGATACGAGCAGTACTTC. It translates to CASSLVTSGRYEQYF.

This clonotype was seen only a few times. This chain connects TRBV6-5 to TRBJ2-5; D may correspond to TRBD1 or TRBD2 (5 bases each). Germline-derived CDR1 and CDR2 are MNHEY and SVGAGI. The CDR3 is made up of 16 amino acids. Trimming took 2 bases from V and 4 from J, leaving 17 bases between them. This CDR3 reads CASSYAPGARGETQYF. CDR3 sequence (DNA): TGTGCCAGCAGTTACGCTCCCGGGGCCCGTGGAGAGACCCAGTACTTC.

In DNA form, the CDR3 reads TGTGCCAGCAGTTGGAAAGGCAGGGGCAATCAGCCCCAGCATTTT. Protein sequence: CASSWKGRGNQPQHF. This chain connects TRBV12-3 or TRBV12-4 to TRBJ1-5; maybe TRBD1 (5 bases). This CDR3 is built from 15 residues. V lost 4 bases to trimming and J lost 2 bases, with 12 bases between them.

The chain joins TRBV20-1 to TRBJ2-1; 7 bases map to TRBD1. The J call is doubtful: the DNA matches TRBJ2-7 better. CDR1 is DFQATT and CDR2 is SNEGSKA in the germline V gene (reference sequence). The CDR3 has 15 amino acids. This CDR3 reads CSARVAGTDTYEQYF. The CDR3 DNA sequence: TGCAGTGCTAGAGTAGCCGGGACAGACACCTACGAGCAGTACTTC.

This clonotype was counted many times. V and J are TRBV19 and TRBJ2-5, with a weak D call TRBD1 (5 bases). V shed 5 bases and J shed 1 base, with 17 bases lying between them. The CDR3 is 16 amino acids. Germline CDR1 LNHDA, CDR2 SQIVND (reference sequence). CDR3 DNA: TGTGCCAGTAGTGTGGCCCGGGCAGGGCGCCAAGAGACCCAGTACTTC. Protein: CASSVARAGRQETQYF.

The chain joins TRBV29-1 to TRBJ1-2; a possible D gene is TRBD1 (5 bases). CDR1 is SQVTM and CDR2 is ANQGSEA in the germline V gene. CDR3 length: 12 residues. V gave up 4 bases and J gave up 7 bases, with 13 bases separating them. CDR3: CSVVTGVSGYTF. The CDR3 DNA follows: TGCAGCGTTGTGACGGGGGTTAGTGGCTACACCTTC.

V is TRBV20-1 and J is TRBJ1-4, with 8 bases lining up with TRBD1. The CDR3 spans 14 residues. CDR1 and CDR2 (germline): DFQATT, SNEGSKA (reference sequence). V shed 0 bases, J shed 7 bases, and the junction held 4 bases outside the gene matches. As DNA, the CDR3 is TGCAGTGCTAGAGATCTAACAGGGGGTGAAAAACTGTTTTTT. This sequence encodes CSARDLTGGEKLFF.

This chain links TRBV6-1 with TRBJ2-5, with D unclear. V lost 11 bases and J lost 3, with 19 bases in between. The germline V gene has CDR1 MNHNS and CDR2 SASEGT. This CDR3 has 14 amino acids. The CDR3 sequence: CASLRISVKETQYF. CDR3 DNA: TGTGCCTCCTTAAGGATATCTGTGAAAGAGACCCAGTACTTC.

This clonotype occurred a few times. The chain links TRBV2 to TRBJ2-5, with a possible D match to TRBD2 (6 bases). CDR1 is SNHLY, CDR2 FYNNEI, per germline. V shed 8 bases and J shed 2 bases, with 21 bases lying between them. This CDR3 is 16 amino acids long. The CDR3 spells CASRALRGTNQETQYF. The CDR3 coding sequence is TGTGCCAGCCGCGCGCTCCGCGGGACGAATCAAGAGACCCAGTACTTC.

V usage is TRBV7-9 and J usage is TRBJ1-2; TRBD1 aligns across 10 bases. Germline lookup yields CDR1 SEHNR and CDR2 FQNEAQ (reference sequence). With 5 bases clipped from V and 6 bases from J, the junction kept 3 bases outside the gene matches. The CDR3 has 13 residues. The CDR3 DNA is TGTGCCAGCAGCGACAGGGGGCGGAATGGCTACACCTTC. Its protein is CASSDRGRNGYTF.

This clonotype was seen only once. This chain joins TRBV4-3 and TRBJ1-3; no clear D. The CDR3 covers 16 residues. Trimming pared 1 base from V and 7 bases from J, leaving 17 bases between. Germline V gene sequence: CDR1 LGHNA, CDR2 YSLEER. Written as DNA, the CDR3 is TGCGCCAGCAGCCAAGGATCCTCATCGGGAGGCAACACCATATATTTT. This translates into CASSQGSSSGGNTIYF.

This clonotype appeared many times. V and J are TRBV6-2 or TRBV6-3 and TRBJ1-5; D is undetermined. The CDR3 totals 14 residues. Germline CDR1 is MNHEY and CDR2 is SVGEGT. V was shortened by 2 bases and J by 2 bases, with 7 bases between the two germline ends. CDR3 nucleotide sequence: TGTGCCAGCAGTTACCCACGGGGCAATCAGCCCCAGCATTTT. Amino acids: CASSYPRGNQPQHF.

The chain couples TRBV19 to TRBJ2-7, with 9 bases aligning to TRBD2. Losses at the gene ends were 3 bases for V and 5 bases for J; bases not matched to a gene: 11. From germline, CDR1 is LNHDA and CDR2 SQIVND (reference sequence). The CDR3 is 16 amino acids. DNA of the CDR3: TGTGCCAGTAGTATCAAGAGAACTAGCGGGCCCGACGAGCAGTACTTC. Encoded protein: CASSIKRTSGPDEQYF.

The chain recombines TRBV6-2 or TRBV6-3 with TRBJ2-5; D uncertain. The closer fit of TRBJ2-7 to the DNA end suggests the J call may be wrong. Germline V lookup: CDR1 MNHEY, CDR2 SVGEGT. This CDR3 spans 14 amino acids. DNA of the CDR3: TGTGCCAGCAGTTACGCCGATCCTAACTACGAGCAGTACTTC. It encodes CASSYADPNYEQYF.